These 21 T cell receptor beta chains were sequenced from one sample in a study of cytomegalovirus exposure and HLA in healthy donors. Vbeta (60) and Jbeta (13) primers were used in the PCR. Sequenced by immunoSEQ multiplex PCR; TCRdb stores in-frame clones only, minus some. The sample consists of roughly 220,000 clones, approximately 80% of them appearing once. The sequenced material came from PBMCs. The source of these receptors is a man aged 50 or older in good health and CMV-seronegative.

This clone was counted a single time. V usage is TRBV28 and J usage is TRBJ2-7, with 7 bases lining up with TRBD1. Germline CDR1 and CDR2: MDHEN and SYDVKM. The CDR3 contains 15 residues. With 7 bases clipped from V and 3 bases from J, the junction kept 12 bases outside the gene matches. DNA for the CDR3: TGTGCCAGCAACCCCACGGACAGGAGATACTACGAGCAGTACTTC. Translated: CASNPTDRRYYEQYF.

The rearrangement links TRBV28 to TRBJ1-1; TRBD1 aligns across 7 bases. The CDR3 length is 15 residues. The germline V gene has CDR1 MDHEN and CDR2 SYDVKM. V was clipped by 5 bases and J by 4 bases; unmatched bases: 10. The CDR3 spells CASSPPGGGVTEAFF. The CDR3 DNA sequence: TGTGCCAGCAGTCCACCAGGGGGTGGGGTCACTGAAGCTTTCTTT.

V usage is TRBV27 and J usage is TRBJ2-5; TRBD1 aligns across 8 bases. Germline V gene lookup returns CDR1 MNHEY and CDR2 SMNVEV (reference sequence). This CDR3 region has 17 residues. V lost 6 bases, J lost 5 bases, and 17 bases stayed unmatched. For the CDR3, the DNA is TGTGCCAGCAGCGTAGGACAGGGTGGAGTGATGATGGAGACCCAGTACTTC. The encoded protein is CASSVGQGGVMMETQYF.

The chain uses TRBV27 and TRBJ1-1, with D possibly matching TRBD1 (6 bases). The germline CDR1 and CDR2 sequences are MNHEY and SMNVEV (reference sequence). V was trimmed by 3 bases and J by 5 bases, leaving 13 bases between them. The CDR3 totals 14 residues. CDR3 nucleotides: TGTGCCAGCAGTTTTGGACAGCGGGGGACTGAAGCTTTCTTT. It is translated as CASSFGQRGTEAFF.

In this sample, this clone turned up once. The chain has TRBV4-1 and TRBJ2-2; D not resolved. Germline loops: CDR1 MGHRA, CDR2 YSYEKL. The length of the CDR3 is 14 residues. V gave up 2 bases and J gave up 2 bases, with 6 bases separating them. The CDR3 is CASSQPGNTGELFF. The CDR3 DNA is TGCGCCAGCAGCCAACCAGGAAACACCGGGGAGCTGTTTTTT.

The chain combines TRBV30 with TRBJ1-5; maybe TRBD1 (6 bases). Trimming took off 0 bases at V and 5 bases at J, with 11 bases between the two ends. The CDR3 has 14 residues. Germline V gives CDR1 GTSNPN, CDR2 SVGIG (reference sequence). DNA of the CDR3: TGTGCCTGGAGTGTACAAGGGGGACATCAGCCCCAGCATTTT. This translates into CAWSVQGGHQPQHF.

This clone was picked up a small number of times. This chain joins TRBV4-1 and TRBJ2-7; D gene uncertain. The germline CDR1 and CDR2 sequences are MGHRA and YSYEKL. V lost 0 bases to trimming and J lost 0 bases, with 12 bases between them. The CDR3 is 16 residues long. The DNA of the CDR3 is TGCGCCAGCAGCCAAGATAAGGCGGTAAGCTCCTACGAGCAGTACTTC. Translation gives CASSQDKAVSSYEQYF.

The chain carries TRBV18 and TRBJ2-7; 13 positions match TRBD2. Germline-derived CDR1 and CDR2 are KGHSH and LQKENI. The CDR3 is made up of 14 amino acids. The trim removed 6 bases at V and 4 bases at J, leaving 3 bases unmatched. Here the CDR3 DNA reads TGTGCCAGCTCGGAGACTAGCGGGAGGTACGAGCAGTACTTC. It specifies CASSETSGRYEQYF.

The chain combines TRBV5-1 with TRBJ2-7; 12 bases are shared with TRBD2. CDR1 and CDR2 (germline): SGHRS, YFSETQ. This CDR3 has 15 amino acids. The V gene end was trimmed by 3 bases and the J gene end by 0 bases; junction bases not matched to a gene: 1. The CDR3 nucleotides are TGCGCCAGCAGCTGGACTAGCGGGGCCTCCTACGAGCAGTACTTC. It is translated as CASSWTSGASYEQYF.

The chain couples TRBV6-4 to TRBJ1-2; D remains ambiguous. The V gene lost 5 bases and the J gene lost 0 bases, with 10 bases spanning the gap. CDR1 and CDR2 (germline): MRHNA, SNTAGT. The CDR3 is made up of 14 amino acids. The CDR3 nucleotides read TGTGCCAGCAGTCCGTCCACGGCTAACTATGGCTACACCTTC. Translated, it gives CASSPSTANYGYTF.

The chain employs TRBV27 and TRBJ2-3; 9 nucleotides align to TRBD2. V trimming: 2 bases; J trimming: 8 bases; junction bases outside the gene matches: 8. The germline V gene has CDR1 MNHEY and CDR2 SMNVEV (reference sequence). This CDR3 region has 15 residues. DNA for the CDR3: TGTGCCAGCAGTTTAGCGGGAGGGGGGGGCGGTACGCAGTATTTT. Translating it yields CASSLAGGGGGTQYF.

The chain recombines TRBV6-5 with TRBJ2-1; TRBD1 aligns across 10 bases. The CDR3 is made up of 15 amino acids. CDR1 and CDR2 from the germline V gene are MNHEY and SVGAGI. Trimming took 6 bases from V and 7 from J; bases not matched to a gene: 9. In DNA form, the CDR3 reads TGTGCCAGCAGCAGACAGGGGGCGATGGAGAATGAGCAGTTCTTC. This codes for CASSRQGAMENEQFF.

The CDR3 DNA reads as TGTGCCTGGAGTGTAGGCAGGGCAAACACTGAAGCTTTCTTT. Translation gives CAWSVGRANTEAFF. This chain joins TRBV30 and TRBJ1-1; tentatively, D is TRBD1 (5 bases). Trimming cost V 0 bases and J 2 bases, with 10 bases left between them. The CDR3 sequence is 14 residues long. Germline CDR1 and CDR2: GTSNPN and SVGIG (reference sequence).

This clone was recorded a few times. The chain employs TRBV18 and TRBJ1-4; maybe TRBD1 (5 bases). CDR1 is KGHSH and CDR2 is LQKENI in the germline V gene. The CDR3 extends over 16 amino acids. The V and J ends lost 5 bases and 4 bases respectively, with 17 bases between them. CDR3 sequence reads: CASSSYTPGLNEKLFF. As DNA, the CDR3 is TGTGCCAGCTCATCCTACACCCCGGGACTTAATGAAAAACTGTTTTTT.

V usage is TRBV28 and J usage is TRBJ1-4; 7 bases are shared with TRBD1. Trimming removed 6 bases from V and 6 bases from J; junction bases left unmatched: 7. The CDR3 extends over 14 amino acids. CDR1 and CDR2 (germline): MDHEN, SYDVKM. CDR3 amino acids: CASRRTGGDEKLFF. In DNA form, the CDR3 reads TGTGCCAGCAGGCGGACAGGCGGCGATGAAAAACTGTTTTTT.

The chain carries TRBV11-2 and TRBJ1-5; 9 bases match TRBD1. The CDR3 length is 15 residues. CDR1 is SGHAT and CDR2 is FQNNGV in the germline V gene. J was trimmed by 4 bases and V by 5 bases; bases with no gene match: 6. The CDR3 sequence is CASSPRTGENQPQHF. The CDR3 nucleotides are TGTGCCAGCAGCCCGAGGACAGGGGAGAATCAGCCCCAGCATTTT.

The CDR3 sequence: CASSSDRERNTIYF. In DNA, the CDR3 is TGTGCCAGCAGTTCAGACAGGGAAAGAAACACCATATATTTT. The V call is TRBV28, the J call TRBJ1-3; 7 nucleotides line up with TRBD1. V shed 4 bases and J 5 bases; nucleotides not matched to a gene: 5. This CDR3 spans 14 amino acids. The germline V gene has CDR1 MDHEN and CDR2 SYDVKM.

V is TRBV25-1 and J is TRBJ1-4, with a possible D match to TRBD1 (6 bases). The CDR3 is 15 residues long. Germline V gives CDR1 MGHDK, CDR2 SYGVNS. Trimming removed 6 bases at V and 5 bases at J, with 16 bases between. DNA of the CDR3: TGTGCCAGCAGCCCCATAACAGGGACGAATGAAAAACTGTTTTTT. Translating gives CASSPITGTNEKLFF.

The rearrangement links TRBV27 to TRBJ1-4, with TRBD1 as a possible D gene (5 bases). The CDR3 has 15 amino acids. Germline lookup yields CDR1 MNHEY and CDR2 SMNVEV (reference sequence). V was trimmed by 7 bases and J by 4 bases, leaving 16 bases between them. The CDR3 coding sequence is TGTGCCAGCATCGCGGGGGAGACCCGTAATGAAAAACTGTTTTTT. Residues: CASIAGETRNEKLFF.

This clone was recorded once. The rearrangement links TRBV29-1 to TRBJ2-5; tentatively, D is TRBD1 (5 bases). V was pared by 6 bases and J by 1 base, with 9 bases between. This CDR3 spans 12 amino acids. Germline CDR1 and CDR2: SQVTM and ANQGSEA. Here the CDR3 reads CSVGHVQETQYF. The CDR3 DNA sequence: TGCAGCGTAGGACATGTCCAAGAGACCCAGTACTTC.

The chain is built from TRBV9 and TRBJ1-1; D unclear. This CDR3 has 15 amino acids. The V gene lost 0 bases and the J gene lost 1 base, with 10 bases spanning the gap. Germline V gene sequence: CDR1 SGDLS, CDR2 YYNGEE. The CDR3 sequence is CASSVVGSGNTEAFF. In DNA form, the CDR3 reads TGTGCCAGCAGCGTAGTAGGCAGCGGGAACACTGAAGCTTTCTTT.